The 30 T cell receptor beta chains in this list originate from one sample, sequenced in a study of T cells after posttransplantation cyclophosphamide. Sequencing was performed with immunoSEQ multiplex PCR; in TCRdb, only in-frame clones are kept and a portion is missing. The table lists 20,000 to 25,000 clones, approximately 76% of them singletons, with about 0.71% in the top ten. Sequenced input: memory CD4+ T cells sorted from PBMCs. All receptors come from a woman aged 60 to 75 in good health, CMV-negative, and a related stem cell transplant donor.

This clone came up a few times. The genes are TRBV15 and TRBJ2-1, with 10 bases lining up with TRBD2. CDR1 LNHNV and CDR2 YYDKDF come from the germline V gene (reference sequence). The ends lost 0 bases at V and 8 bases at J; junction bases unmatched: 4. The CDR3 is made up of 15 amino acids. The CDR3 sequence: CATSREAGGPDEQFF. CDR3 DNA sequence: TGTGCCACCAGCAGAGAAGCGGGAGGGCCCGATGAGCAGTTCTTC.

The V and J genes are TRBV5-6 and TRBJ2-7; perhaps TRBD2 as D (5 bases). Germline V gene lookup returns CDR1 SGHDT and CDR2 YYEEEE. The germline V and J ends were trimmed by 4 bases and 3 bases, with 14 bases remaining between them. The CDR3 is made up of 14 amino acids. This chain's CDR3 is CASSVGITNYEQYF. In nucleotides, the CDR3 is TGTGCCAGCAGCGTCGGGATAACTAACTACGAGCAGTACTTC.

This clone has only a few counts. This CDR3 is CASSPETSGANEQFF. CDR3 nucleotides: TGTGCCAGCAGCCCCGAGACTAGCGGGGCTAATGAGCAGTTCTTC. This sequence joins TRBV2 and TRBJ2-1, with 11 bases identical to TRBD2. CDR3 length equals 15 residues. In germline, CDR1 is SNHLY, CDR2 FYNNEI. Losses at the gene ends were 6 bases for V and 7 bases for J; bases not matched to a gene: 8.

The chain is built from TRBV27 and TRBJ1-3; TRBD1 might be the D (5 bases). Germline values: CDR1 MNHEY, CDR2 SMNVEV (reference sequence). There are 15 residues in the CDR3. The germline V and J ends were trimmed by 6 bases and 0 bases, with 12 bases remaining between them. CDR3 coding DNA: TGTGCCAGCAGGCGTGGGACTGCCTCTGGAAACACCATATATTTT. Protein sequence: CASRRGTASGNTIYF.

The chain couples TRBV10-3 to TRBJ1-1; possible D gene TRBD1, 5 bases. Germline-derived CDR1 and CDR2 are ENHRY and SYGVKD. V lost 11 bases to trimming and J lost 3 bases, with 16 bases between them. The CDR3 runs 13 residues. CDR3 DNA sequence: TGTGCCGTAAATTTGGGGCCGGACACTGAAGCTTTCTTT. Encoded protein: CAVNLGPDTEAFF.

This sequence joins TRBV4-3 and TRBJ1-2; TRBD1 aligns across 9 bases. Germline CDR1 LGHNA, CDR2 YSLEER. The CDR3 is 16 residues long. J was trimmed by 2 bases and V by 0 bases; bases with no gene match: 4. The CDR3 loop reads CASSQDGTGTNYGYTF. The CDR3, as DNA: TGCGCCAGCAGCCAAGATGGGACAGGGACAAACTATGGCTACACCTTC.

This rearrangement joins TRBV7-9 to TRBJ2-2; 12 nucleotides match TRBD2. The CDR3 runs to 17 residues. Germline assignment: CDR1 SEHNR and CDR2 FQNEAQ (reference sequence). Trimming removed 5 bases from V and 7 bases from J; junction bases left unmatched: 11. CDR3 residues: CASSPRLAGAHSGELFF. DNA for the CDR3: TGTGCCAGCAGCCCACGACTAGCGGGGGCCCACAGCGGGGAGCTGTTTTTT.

This chain connects TRBV20-1 to TRBJ1-1; D is ambiguous. The V gene's germline CDR1 is DFQATT and CDR2 SNEGSKA (reference sequence). V gave up 4 bases and J gave up 11 bases, with 14 bases separating them. The CDR3 length is 11 residues. For the CDR3, the DNA is TGCAGTGCTACGGGTTTTCCTGGGGCTTTCTTT. Translation gives CSATGFPGAFF.

The chain combines TRBV19 with TRBJ1-5; D might be TRBD1 (5 bases). Trimming stripped 6 bases from V and 0 bases from J, with 15 bases between. Looked up from germline, CDR1 is LNHDA and CDR2 is SQIVND (reference sequence). The CDR3 totals 16 residues. The CDR3 region has the DNA TGTGCCAGTAGGGGACTTGACCCTTATAGCAATCAGCCCCAGCATTTT. This gives the protein CASRGLDPYSNQPQHF.

This clone was found once. J is TRBJ1-2 and V is TRBV7-2; 11 positions agree with TRBD1. Germline CDR1 is SGHTA and CDR2 is FQGNSA. The length of the CDR3 is 17 residues. The J segment lost 8 bases and the V segment lost 5 bases, leaving 16 bases of the junction unmatched. CDR3 DNA sequence: TGTGCCAGCAGCCCCACAGTCGGGGACAGGGGGATCTCGGGCTACACCTTC. This sequence encodes CASSPTVGDRGISGYTF.

Worth noting for this clone: Without the conserved terminal phenylalanine or tryptophan, this CDR3 likely stems from a read error. The chain recombines TRBV4-1 with TRBJ2-7; 11 bases align to TRBD2. Germline V CDR1 and CDR2: MGHRA, YSYEKL. V shed 3 bases, J shed 1 base, and the junction held 5 bases outside the gene matches. The CDR3 runs to 16 residues. CDR3 in amino acids: CASSQVTSGGSYEQYL. CDR3 DNA: TGCGCCAGCAGCCAGGTCACTAGCGGGGGTTCCTACGAGCAGTACCTC.

The CDR3 region is CASSLALAYYEQYF. DNA of the CDR3: TGTGCCAGCAGCTTAGCGCTGGCTTACTACGAGCAGTACTTC. The chain carries TRBV7-9 and TRBJ2-7; D gene ambiguous. V was cut by 0 bases and J by 3 bases, with 9 bases left in between. The CDR3 is 14 amino acids. Germline V gives CDR1 SEHNR, CDR2 FQNEAQ (reference sequence).

V and J are TRBV7-9 and TRBJ2-3; D perhaps matches TRBD1 (6 bases). The CDR3 spans 16 residues. Germline CDR1 reads SEHNR; CDR2 reads FQNEAQ (reference sequence). Between the trimmed V and J ends, which lost 0 bases and 0 bases, there was a span of 10 bases. The CDR3 spells CASSLAGTPSTDTQYF. The DNA of the CDR3 is TGTGCCAGCAGCTTAGCCGGGACACCTAGCACAGATACGCAGTATTTT.

The rearrangement uses TRBV29-1 and TRBJ2-3, with 8 bases matching TRBD1. V lost 7 bases, J lost 4 bases, and 10 bases stayed unmatched. Germline assignment: CDR1 SQVTM and CDR2 ANQGSEA. The CDR3 contains 14 residues. The DNA for the CDR3 is TGCAGCGCCCTCGGCAGGGGGCAATCAGATACGCAGTATTTT. As protein: CSALGRGQSDTQYF.

The V call is TRBV7-2, the J call TRBJ2-5; 12 bases align to TRBD2. The CDR3 consists of 16 residues. Germline CDR1 SGHTA, CDR2 FQGNSA. Losses at the gene ends were 5 bases for V and 4 bases for J; bases not matched to a gene: 8. The CDR3 nucleotides are TGTGCCAGCAGCCCGGGGCTGACTAGCGGGGGAGAGACCCAGTACTTC. Its protein product is CASSPGLTSGGETQYF.

This clone has only a few counts. The gene calls are TRBV27 and TRBJ2-7; 8 nucleotides line up with TRBD2. V lost 6 bases, J lost 0 bases, and 10 bases stayed unmatched. CDR1 and CDR2 from the germline V gene are MNHEY and SMNVEV (reference sequence). The length of the CDR3 is 16 residues. This CDR3 reads CASSLVGAGASYEQYF. The DNA for the CDR3 is TGTGCCAGCAGCCTCGTGGGAGCGGGGGCCTCCTACGAGCAGTACTTC.

V is TRBV4-3 and J is TRBJ1-2, with a tentative D call TRBD1 (5 bases). The V gene lost 0 bases and the J gene lost 14 bases, with 13 bases spanning the gap. CDR1 LGHNA and CDR2 YSLEER come from the germline V gene. This CDR3 is 12 amino acids long. CDR3 in DNA: TGCGCCAGCAGCCAAGACCAGGGAGGAAAAACCTTC. This codes for CASSQDQGGKTF.

V usage is TRBV7-2 and J usage is TRBJ2-7, with D tentatively TRBD2 (6 bases). Germline values: CDR1 SGHTA, CDR2 FQGNSA. The CDR3 is made up of 15 amino acids. Trimming shortened V by 1 base and J by 1 base, and 11 bases separated the two germline ends. CDR3 residues: CASSLGGVGSYEQYF. The DNA for the CDR3 is TGTGCCAGCAGCTTAGGGGGGGTGGGGTCCTACGAGCAGTACTTC.

The rearrangement links TRBV6-1 to TRBJ2-7; D gene ambiguous. The CDR3 is 14 residues long. Germline values: CDR1 MNHNS, CDR2 SASEGT. V lost 0 bases and J 5 bases, leaving 11 bases between the germline ends. The CDR3 nucleotides are TGTGCCAGCAGTGAAGCGCTCCAAGCTGACGAGCAGTACTTC. This sequence encodes CASSEALQADEQYF.

The V gene is TRBV5-4, the J gene TRBJ2-5; the D gene is possibly TRBD1 (6 bases). This CDR3 contains 13 residues. V was clipped by 4 bases and J by 4 bases, with 11 bases between them. The V gene's germline CDR1 is SGHNT and CDR2 YYREEE (reference sequence). The CDR3, as DNA: TGTGCCAGCAGCGACAAACAGGGAGAGACCCAGTACTTC. This gives the protein CASSDKQGETQYF.

The chain has TRBV7-2 and TRBJ1-1; TRBD1 agrees at 7 bases. The CDR3 consists of 17 residues. Germline V gene lookup returns CDR1 SGHTA and CDR2 FQGNSA. V shed 5 bases, J shed 0 bases, and the junction held 12 bases outside the gene matches. The CDR3 coding sequence is TGTGCCAGCAGCACGAGCCCCTACAGGGGCCTGAACACTGAAGCTTTCTTT. Amino acids: CASSTSPYRGLNTEAFF.

The rearrangement uses TRBV5-1 and TRBJ2-4, with D perhaps TRBD1 (5 bases). V was cut by 2 bases and J by 1 base, with 7 bases left in between. CDR1 is SGHRS and CDR2 is YFSETQ in the germline V gene. The CDR3 totals 14 residues. Here the CDR3 reads CASSFPGAKNIQYF. CDR3 in DNA: TGCGCCAGCAGCTTCCCAGGGGCCAAAAACATTCAGTACTTC.

This rearrangement joins TRBV10-3 to TRBJ1-2; 7 positions match TRBD1. V dropped 9 bases and J dropped 1; count of bases not matched to a gene: 11. The CDR3 spans 15 residues. CDR1 ENHRY and CDR2 SYGVKD come from the germline V gene. The CDR3, as DNA: TGTGCCATAAGCAGGGGGGCCGAGGGTAACTATGGCTACACCTTC. The encoded protein is CAISRGAEGNYGYTF.

This clone was counted a few times. The chain employs TRBV28 and TRBJ1-5, with no clear D. The V gene lost 6 bases and the J gene lost 7 bases, with 19 bases spanning the gap. Germline values: CDR1 MDHEN, CDR2 SYDVKM. The CDR3 is 15 residues long. The CDR3 spells CASSSPSYGGQPQHF. CDR3 DNA sequence: TGTGCCAGCAGCTCACCATCCTATGGAGGGCAGCCCCAGCATTTT.

This clone was observed a few times. The CDR3 DNA is TGTGCCAGCAGCTTGCAGGGACTAGCGGGGGGGAACACCGGGGAGCTGTTTTTT. This translates into CASSLQGLAGGNTGELFF. This rearrangement joins TRBV5-6 to TRBJ2-2; 15 positions match TRBD2. The CDR3 consists of 18 residues. CDR1 is SGHDT and CDR2 is YYEEEE in the germline V gene. V was pared by 1 base and J by 1 base, with 2 bases of the junction left unmatched.

CDR3: CASSEVGTGNYGYTF. The CDR3 DNA follows: TGTGCCAGCAGTGAAGTGGGGACAGGGAACTATGGCTACACCTTC. The chain links TRBV2 to TRBJ1-2, with 9 bases matching TRBD1. With 1 base clipped from V and 2 bases from J, the junction kept 2 bases outside the gene matches. Germline CDR1 SNHLY, CDR2 FYNNEI. This CDR3 contains 15 residues. The whole variable domain, filled in from reference TRBV2 and TRBJ1-2, reads EPEVTQTPSHQVTQMGQEVILRCVPISNHLYFYWYRQILGQKVEFLVSFYNNEISEKSEIFDDQFSVERPDGSNFTLKIRSTKLEDSAMYFCASSEVGTGNYGYTFGSGTRLTVV.

This clone has only one observation. This chain uses TRBV7-9 with TRBJ1-2, with no clear D. This CDR3 spans 14 amino acids. Germline V gene sequence: CDR1 SEHNR, CDR2 FQNEAQ (reference sequence). V was cut by 3 bases and J by 6 bases, with 14 bases left in between. CDR3 region: CASSLKEGINGYTF. CDR3 in DNA: TGTGCCAGCAGCTTGAAGGAGGGAATAAATGGCTACACCTTC.

The chain recombines TRBV7-9 with TRBJ1-2, with D unresolved. Looked up from germline, CDR1 is SEHNR and CDR2 is FQNEAQ (reference sequence). V lost 5 bases, J lost 3 bases, and 7 bases lay in between. The CDR3 runs 12 residues. Here the CDR3 DNA reads TGTGCCAGCAGCACTAAGGACTATGGCTACACCTTC. Protein sequence: CASSTKDYGYTF.

The chain employs TRBV2 and TRBJ2-7, with 8 bases lining up with TRBD1. Germline lookup yields CDR1 SNHLY and CDR2 FYNNEI. The V segment lost 8 bases and the J segment 2 bases; nucleotides outside the gene matches: 8. The length of the CDR3 is 14 residues. CDR3 region: CASEYWTGTYEQYF. As DNA, the CDR3 is TGTGCCAGCGAGTATTGGACAGGGACCTACGAGCAGTACTTC.

This clone was found once. The gene calls are TRBV19 and TRBJ1-6, with D unclear. The germline V gene encodes CDR1 LNHDA and CDR2 SQIVND (reference sequence). Trimming cost V 3 bases and J 9 bases, with 12 bases left between them. The CDR3 length is 14 residues. CDR3 nucleotides: TGTGCCAGTAGTATCCGGAGGCGGGGTTCACCCCTCCACTTT. Translated: CASSIRRRGSPLHF.